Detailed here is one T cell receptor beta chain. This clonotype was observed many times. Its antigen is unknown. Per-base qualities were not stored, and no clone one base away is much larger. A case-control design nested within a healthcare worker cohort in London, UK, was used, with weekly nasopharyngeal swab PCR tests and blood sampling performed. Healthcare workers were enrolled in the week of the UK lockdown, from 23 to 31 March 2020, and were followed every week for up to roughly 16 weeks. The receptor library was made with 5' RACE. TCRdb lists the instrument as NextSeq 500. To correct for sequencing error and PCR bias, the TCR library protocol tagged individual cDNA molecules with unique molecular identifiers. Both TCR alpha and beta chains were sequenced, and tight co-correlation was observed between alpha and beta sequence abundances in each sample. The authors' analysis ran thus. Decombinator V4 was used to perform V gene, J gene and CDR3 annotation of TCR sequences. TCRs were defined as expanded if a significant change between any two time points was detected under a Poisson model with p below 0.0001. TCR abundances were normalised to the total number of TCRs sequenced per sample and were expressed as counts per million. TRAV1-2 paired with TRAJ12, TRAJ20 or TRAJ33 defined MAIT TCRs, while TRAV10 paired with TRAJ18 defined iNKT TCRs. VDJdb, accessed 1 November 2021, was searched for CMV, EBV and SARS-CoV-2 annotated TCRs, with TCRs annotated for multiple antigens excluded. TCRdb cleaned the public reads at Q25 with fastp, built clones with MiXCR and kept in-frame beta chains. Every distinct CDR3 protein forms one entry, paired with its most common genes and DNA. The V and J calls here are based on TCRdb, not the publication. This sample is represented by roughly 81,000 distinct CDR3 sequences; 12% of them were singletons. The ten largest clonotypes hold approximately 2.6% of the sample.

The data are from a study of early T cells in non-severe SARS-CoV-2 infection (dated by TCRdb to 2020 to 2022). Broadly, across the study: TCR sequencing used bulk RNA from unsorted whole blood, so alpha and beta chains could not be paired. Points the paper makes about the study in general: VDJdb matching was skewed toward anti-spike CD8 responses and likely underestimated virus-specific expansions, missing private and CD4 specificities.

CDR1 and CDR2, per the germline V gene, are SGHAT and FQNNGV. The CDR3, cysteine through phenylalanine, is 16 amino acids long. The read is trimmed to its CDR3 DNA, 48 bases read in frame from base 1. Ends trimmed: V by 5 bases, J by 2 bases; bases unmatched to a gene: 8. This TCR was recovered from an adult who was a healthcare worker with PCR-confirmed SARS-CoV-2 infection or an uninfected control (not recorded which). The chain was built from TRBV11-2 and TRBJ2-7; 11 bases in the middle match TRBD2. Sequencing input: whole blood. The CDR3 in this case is CASSQGGTSGPYEQYF. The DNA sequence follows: TGTGCCAGCAGCCAGGGGGGGACTAGCGGACCCTACGAGCAGTACTTC. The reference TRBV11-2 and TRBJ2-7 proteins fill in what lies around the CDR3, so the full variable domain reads EAGVAQSPRYKIIEKRQSVAFWCNPISGHATLYWYQQILGQGPKLLIQFQNNGVVDDSQLPKDRFSAERLKGVDSTLKIQPAKLEDSAVYLCASSQGGTSGPYEQYFGPGTRLTVT.